This is a list of T cell receptor beta chains from one sample in a study of T cells in Graves' hyperthyroidism and ophthalmopathy. From the multiplex PCR reads, TCRdb called clonotypes with MiXCR, one entry per CDR3 protein. The table has roughly 570,000 distinct CDR3 sequences, just over 45% seen once; the top ten hold 7.5% to 8.5%. Sequenced: peripheral blood or thyroid tissue (not recorded which). These receptors were collected from a woman between 18 and 29 years old with Graves' hyperthyroidism. Each CDR3 is given with its conserved first and last residue. D genes are given only for firm matches. The listing skips clone size in some rows; elsewhere it reads once, few, many or a size class.

>TRBV25-1|TRBD1|many|TRBJ1-2
TGTGCCAGCAGTTTTACAGGGGGCTATGGCTACACCTTC
CASSFTGGYGYTF
>TRBV6-5|NA|many|TRBJ1-1
TGTGCCAGCAGTGAGACGCGGCCGAACACTGAAGCTTTCTTT
CASSETRPNTEAFF
>TRBV24-1|TRBD2|NA|TRBJ2-1
TGTGCCACCAGTGATTTGGCTAGCGGGAGCGCGTACAATGAGCAGTTCTTC
CATSDLASGSAYNEQFF
>TRBV2|NA|NA|TRBJ1-2
TGTGCCAGCAGCGGGACTAGCGGGAGGGCCAGAGCCGGGGATTCCTTC
CASSGTSGRARAGDSF
>TRBV9|TRBD2|many|TRBJ2-7
TGTGCCAGCAGCGTAGATGGGGACTACTACGAGCAGTACTTC
CASSVDGDYYEQYF
>TRBV7-2|NA|many|TRBJ1-4
TGTGCCAGCAGCCGCGGGGTTAATGAAAAACTGTTTTTT
CASSRGVNEKLFF
>TRBV27|NA|NA|TRBJ2-7
TGTGCCAGCAGTTACAAGGTGTACGGAAGCTCCTACGAGCAGTACTTC
CASSYKVYGSSYEQYF
>TRBV20-1|TRBD1|once|TRBJ1-2
TGCAGTGCCCCTCAGGGGGGCTCGGCTGGAAACACCTTC
CSAPQGGSAGNTF
>TRBV5-1|TRBD1|many|TRBJ1-2
TGCGCCAGCAGCTTGGGTCCAGGGGGCGAGGATGGCTACACCTTC
CASSLGPGGEDGYTF
>TRBV15|NA|NA|TRBJ2-6
TGTGCCACCAGCGTTCACAGGGCCAACGTCCTGACTTTC
CATSVHRANVLTF
>TRBV12-3/TRBV12-4|TRBD1|NA|TRBJ1-2
TGTGCCAGCAGTTTATACAGCGGGACAGGGGGCTATGGCTACACCTTC
CASSLYSGTGGYGYTF
>TRBV4-1|NA|NA|TRBJ1-5
TGCGCCAGCAGCCAAGATGGACACAGTCTAAATCAGCCCCAGCATTTT
CASSQDGHSLNQPQHF
>TRBV7-4|TRBD2|NA|TRBJ2-5
TGTGCCAGCAGCTCGCATTCGGGACTAGCGGAGACCCAGTACTTC
CASSSHSGLAETQYF
>TRBV7-3|NA|NA|TRBJ1-2
TGTGCCAGCAGCTTATTAGTAGGGGGTGGCTACACCTTC
CASSLLVGGGYTF
>TRBV2|NA|NA|TRBJ1-3
TGTGCCAGCAGGAGGGGGGGCTTCTACTCTGGAAACACCATATATTTT
CASRRGGFYSGNTIYF
>TRBV20-1|TRBD1|NA|TRBJ2-7
TGCAGTGCTAGTGTCGGGACAGGGGTTTTCCACGAGCAGTACTTC
CSASVGTGVFHEQYF
>TRBV29-1|NA|NA|TRBJ2-1
TGCAGCGTTGTAGTGGTGGGAATTTATGAGCAGTTCTTC
CSVVVVGIYEQFF
>TRBV7-2|TRBD1|once|TRBJ1-2
TGTGCCAGCAGCTTAGCTGGGACAGGGGGCGATGGCTACACCTTC
CASSLAGTGGDGYTF
>TRBV5-4|TRBD1|few|TRBJ2-2
TGTGCCAGCAGCATACCAGGGGGCTTGGCCGGGGAGCTGTTTTTT
CASSIPGGLAGELFF
>TRBV4-2|TRBD2|few|TRBJ2-7
TGTGCCAGCAGCCTTTCGACTAGCGCGAGCTCCTACGAGCAGTACTTC
CASSLSTSASSYEQYF
>TRBV4-2|TRBD2|NA|TRBJ2-2
TGTGCCAGCAGCCAAGTATCTAGCGGGTCGAACACCGGGGAGCTGTTTTTT
CASSQVSSGSNTGELFF
>TRBV5-1|NA|NA|TRBJ2-3
TGCGCCAGCTCAACCCTTGGAGATACGCAGTATTTT
CASSTLGDTQYF
>TRBV2|NA|NA|TRBJ2-7
TGTGCCAGCAGTGAAGGGGGCGTAAGGACAACCACCTACGAGCAGTACTTC
CASSEGGVRTTTYEQYF
>TRBV7-9|NA|NA|TRBJ2-7
TGTGCCAGCCGCGAGGGGGATACCTACGAGCAGTACTTC
CASREGDTYEQYF
>TRBV20-1|NA|NA|TRBJ2-1
TGCAGTGCTAGAGATCTGGCTAGCAGGGTTAATGAGCAGTTCTTC
CSARDLASRVNEQFF
>TRBV20-1|TRBD2|NA|TRBJ2-2
TGCAGCGCAAGGACTAGCGGGACGCTCGGGGGGCTGTTTTTT
CSARTSGTLGGLFF
>TRBV7-9|TRBD1|few|TRBJ1-2
TGTGCCAGCAGCTCCCGGGACAGCTATAACTATGGCTACACCTTC
CASSSRDSYNYGYTF
>TRBV5-5|TRBD1|NA|TRBJ2-5
TGTGCCAGCAGCTTGGGGGGACAGGTCCAAGAGACCCAGTACTTC
CASSLGGQVQETQYF
>TRBV29-1|NA|many|TRBJ2-2
TGCAGCGTTGGGCTACAGCTTTCCGGGGAGCTGTTTTTT
CSVGLQLSGELFF
>TRBV10-3|TRBD1|NA|TRBJ1-1
TGTGCCATCAATAGGGACAGTCCCCTCGTGAACACTGAAGCTTTCTTT
CAINRDSPLVNTEAFF
>TRBV6-6|NA|many|TRBJ1-1
TGTGCCAGCAGTTATTTGGGAGTTGAGGCTTTCTTT
CASSYLGVEAFF
>TRBV20-1|TRBD1|many|TRBJ2-7
TGCAGTGCTAGGAGGACAGGTCCCACCTACGAGCAGTACTTC
CSARRTGPTYEQYF
>TRBV29-1|NA|few|TRBJ2-5
TGCAGCTTAAGTGCGGTCCAGGGGACCCAGTACTTC
CSLSAVQGTQYF
>TRBV7-2|NA|NA|TRBJ2-5
TGTGCCAGCAGCCTCAGCGTGTCGGTCGGGGAGACCCAGTACTTC
CASSLSVSVGETQYF
>TRBV18|NA|many|TRBJ1-6
TGTGCCAGCTCACCGTCGAAGGGCATCAATTCACCCCTCCACTTT
CASSPSKGINSPLHF
>TRBV7-2|NA|NA|TRBJ2-1
TGTGCCAGCAGCTTAGCAGCCAGTCCCAATGAGCAGTTCTTC
CASSLAASPNEQFF
>TRBV13|NA|NA|TRBJ2-7
TGTGCCAGCAGCTTAGACGGGCAGTACTTC
CASSLDGQYF
>TRBV6-5|NA|NA|TRBJ2-6
TGTGCCAGCAGTGAAGTCTGGACTTTC
CASSEVWTF
>TRBV12-3/TRBV12-4|NA|NA|TRBJ1-1
TGTGCCAGCAGTTTAGTGGGGGCCCCTGGGACTGAAGCTTTCTTT
CASSLVGAPGTEAFF
>TRBV19|NA|many|TRBJ1-2
TGTGCCAGTAGTGCCAGGACTGAAATTAACTATGGCTACACCTTC
CASSARTEINYGYTF
>TRBV6-2/TRBV6-3|TRBD2|few|TRBJ2-1
TGTGCCAGCAGTCCTATGTGGGAGGGCCTTTCCTACAATGAGCAGTTCTTC
CASSPMWEGLSYNEQFF
>TRBV12-3/TRBV12-4|TRBD1|many|TRBJ2-7
TGTGCCAGCAGCCCGGGACAGGGGGACGGGCAGTACTTC
CASSPGQGDGQYF
>TRBV20-1|TRBD1|NA|TRBJ1-5
TGCAGTGCCCCCAGGAGGACAGGGGGCTCTCAGCCCCAGCATTTT
CSAPRRTGGSQPQHF
>TRBV12-3/TRBV12-4|TRBD2|NA|TRBJ2-7
TGTGCCAGCAGCCCTACTAGCGCCATCAATGAGCAGTACTTC
CASSPTSAINEQYF
>TRBV2|TRBD1|NA|TRBJ1-6
TGTGCCAGCAGGGACAGGGAGCGGGATCAGCCCCTCCACTTT
CASRDRERDQPLHF
>TRBV12-3/TRBV12-4|NA|NA|TRBJ1-1
TGTGCCAGCCGGTCTGTCGTGAACACTGAAGCTTTCTTT
CASRSVVNTEAFF
>TRBV20-1|TRBD2|NA|TRBJ2-7
TGCAGTGCTAGATCCTCTAGCGGCTACGAGCAGTACTTC
CSARSSSGYEQYF
>TRBV7-2|TRBD2|many|TRBJ2-7
TGTGCCAGCAGCTTTGGGGCTAGCGGCTTTTCCTACGAGCAGTACTTC
CASSFGASGFSYEQYF